This paragraph covers one T cell receptor beta chain sequence. Sequenced by immunoSEQ multiplex PCR; TCRdb stores in-frame clones only, minus some. Of around 240,000 clones listed, about 91% are singletons. This entry comes from a study of blood T cell repertoires in COVID-19. V was cut by 3 bases and J by 0 bases, with 9 bases left in between. The CDR3 spans 15 residues. Germline loops: CDR1 SGHVS, CDR2 FQNEAQ. The chain links TRBV7-8 to TRBJ1-3; D not resolved. Sample: PBMCs or T cells enriched from blood (not recorded which). This TCR was recovered from a human donor in a cohort exposed to, infected with or recovered from COVID-19 (not recorded which). The donor label of this sample is uncertain. The CDR3, as DNA: TGTGCCAGCAGCTTGGAGTTCCCCTCTGGAAACACCATATATTTT. Translated, it gives CASSLEFPSGNTIYF.